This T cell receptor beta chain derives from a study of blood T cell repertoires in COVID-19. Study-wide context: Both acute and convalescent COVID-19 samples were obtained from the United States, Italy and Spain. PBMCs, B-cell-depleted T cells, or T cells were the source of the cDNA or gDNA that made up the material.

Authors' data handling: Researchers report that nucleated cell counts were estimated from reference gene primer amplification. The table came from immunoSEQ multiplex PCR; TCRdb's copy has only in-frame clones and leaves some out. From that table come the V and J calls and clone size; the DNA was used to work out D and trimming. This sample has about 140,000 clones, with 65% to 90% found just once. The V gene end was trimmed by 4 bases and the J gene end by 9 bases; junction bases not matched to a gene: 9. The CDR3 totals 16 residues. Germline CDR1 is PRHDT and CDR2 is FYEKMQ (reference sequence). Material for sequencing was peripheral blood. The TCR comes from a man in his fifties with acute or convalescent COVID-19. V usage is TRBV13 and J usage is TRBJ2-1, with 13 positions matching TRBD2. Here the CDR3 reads CASSSPTSGGAGEQFF. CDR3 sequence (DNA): TGTGCCAGCAGCTCCCCTACTAGCGGGGGGGCTGGTGAGCAGTTCTTC.